The sequence of this T cell receptor (beta chain) was determined in a study of control samples from healthy donors and cancer patients. V gave up 4 bases and J gave up 6 bases; unmatched junction bases: 5. The CDR3 spans 13 residues. Germline-derived CDR1 and CDR2 are SGHNT and YYREEE (reference sequence). Generated by immunoSEQ multiplex PCR, the TCRdb table keeps only in-frame clones and is missing some. The sample yields over 150,000 clones, roughly 94% seen once. The chain employs TRBV5-4 and TRBJ1-2, with TRBD1 matching over 8 bases. This sequence was found in a woman aged 18 to 35 in good health. The sample consisted of blood. The CDR3 here is CASSLRGQDGYTF. CDR3 nucleotide sequence: TGTGCCAGCAGCCTCAGGGGGCAGGATGGCTACACCTTC.